Listed below are T cell receptor beta chains from one sample, sequenced in a study of chemoradiotherapy in HPV16-positive cancers. Produced via immunoSEQ multiplex PCR; TCRdb's table is partial and in-frame only. The repertoire holds several thousand clones, with roughly 95% as singletons. Sequenced material: tumor tissue, taken from a patient who underwent chemoradiotherapy. The source of these receptors is a human donor with HPV-associated anogenital cancer. The CDR3 runs from the conserved cysteine through the conserved F or W. D genes are given only for firm matches. Only part of the rows carry a size: once, few, many, or a class if the clone is expanded.

>.|TRBV7-2|TRBJ2-1|.
TGTGCCAGCAGCTCGACAGGGACTACCTACAATGAGCAGTTCTTC
CASSSTGTTYNEQFF
>.|TRBV18|TRBJ1-2|.
TGTGCCAGCTCACCTAATCGTGGGGGGAGGAATGGCTACACCTTC
CASSPNRGGRNGYTF
>.|TRBV2|TRBJ1-2|.
TGTGCCAGCAGTGGCCTCCAGCCCAGGGACTATGGCTACACCTTC
CASSGLQPRDYGYTF
>.|TRBV5-4|TRBJ1-2|.
TGTGCCAGCAGCAAGGGCCGGGGCTACACCTTC
CASSKGRGYTF
>.|TRBV28|TRBJ2-3|TRBD2
TGTGCCAGCAGCAGACTTCTAGCGGGGGGGCAACCAGATACGCAGTATTTT
CASSRLLAGGQPDTQYF
>.|TRBV27|TRBJ1-5|TRBD1
TGTGCCAGCAGCCCCGGGACAGGGGCCTATAGCAATCAGCCCCAGCATTTT
CASSPGTGAYSNQPQHF
>once|TRBV18|TRBJ2-7|.
TGTGCCACCCGACCGACAGGCACCTACGAGCAGTACTTC
CATRPTGTYEQYF
>once|TRBV6-5|TRBJ1-5|.
TGTGCCAGCAGTTACTCGAGCTCTGGAACCAATCAGCCCCAGCATTTT
CASSYSSSGTNQPQHF
>.|TRBV2|TRBJ1-5|.
TGTGCCAGCAGTGCCTCCGGGTCAATTATGGCCCAGCATTTT
CASSASGSIMAQHF
>.|TRBV30|TRBJ1-2|.
TGTGCCTGGAGACGTACGGGGGGCTCGGCTAACTATGGCTACACCTTC
CAWRRTGGSANYGYTF
>.|TRBV19|TRBJ1-2|.
TGTGCCAGTAGTATAGACAGGGGTGGTGGCTACACCTTC
CASSIDRGGGYTF
>.|TRBV6-1|TRBJ2-2|TRBD1
TGTGCCAGCAGTCGGACAGGGGGAGGGTCCGGGGAGCTGTTTTTT
CASSRTGGGSGELFF
>.|TRBV5-6|TRBJ2-7|TRBD1
TGTGCCAGCATAAGGACAGGGGGCTCCTACGAGCAGTACTTC
CASIRTGGSYEQYF
>.|TRBV5-6|TRBJ2-3|.
TGTGCCAGCACCAGGACTGGTGGCGGCACAGATACGCAGTATTTT
CASTRTGGGTDTQYF
>.|TRBV13|TRBJ2-1|TRBD2
TGTGCCAGCAGCACTTTCCTAGCGGGAGGAAATGAGCAGTTCTTC
CASSTFLAGGNEQFF
>.|TRBV4-1|TRBJ2-3|TRBD2
TGCGCCAGCAGCCAAGATTTTTTGCTAGCGGGGTCAGATACGCAGTATTTT
CASSQDFLLAGSDTQYF
>.|TRBV10-3|TRBJ2-7|TRBD1
TGTGCCATCAGTGAGTCGGGTGGGACAGGGGGCGAGCAGTACTTC
CAISESGGTGGEQYF
>.|TRBV6-6|TRBJ1-1|.
TGTGCCAGCAACGGGGCAGCGGATGCTGAAGCTTTCTTT
CASNGAADAEAFF
>.|TRBV18|TRBJ2-5|.
TGTGCCAGCTCCCCCATGTCCAGGGACCAAGAGACCCAGTACTTC
CASSPMSRDQETQYF
>.|TRBV28|TRBJ1-2|.
TGTGCCAGCGGTTCAACAGCTAACTATGGCTACACCTTC
CASGSTANYGYTF
>.|TRBV28|TRBJ2-1|.
TGTGCCAGCAGTTTATTCGGGGGCACGACTAATGAGCAGTTCTTC
CASSLFGGTTNEQFF
>.|TRBV7-2|TRBJ2-7|.
TGTGCCAGCAGCTCCGGACAGATTGAACTCTACGAGCAGTACTTC
CASSSGQIELYEQYF
>.|TRBV25-1|TRBJ2-7|.
TGTGCCAGCAGTTCCGGGACGGGTTACCTCTACGAGCAGTACTTC
CASSSGTGYLYEQYF
>.|TRBV29-1|TRBJ1-2|.
TGCAGCGTTCTTCTGGGCAGGGGATCTGGCTACACCTTC
CSVLLGRGSGYTF
>.|TRBV2|TRBJ1-5|.
TGTGCCAGCAGTTATCAGGACGTTAGCAATCAGCCCCAGCATTTT
CASSYQDVSNQPQHF
>.|TRBV11-2|TRBJ1-3|.
TGTGCCAGCAGCTTAGTCTCCTGGGGGGACTCTGGAAACACCATATATTTT
CASSLVSWGDSGNTIYF
>.|TRBV15|TRBJ1-1|TRBD1
TGTGCCACCAGCAAGGGGGCGTCTTTGAACACTGAAGCTTTCTTT
CATSKGASLNTEAFF
>.|TRBV27|TRBJ2-3|TRBD2
TGTGCCAGCAGTCCAAGCTGGACTAGCAATACGCAGTATTTT
CASSPSWTSNTQYF
>few|TRBV2|TRBJ1-1|.
TGTGCCAGCAGGTTGGAGGGGGACACTGAAGCTTTCTTT
CASRLEGDTEAFF
>.|TRBV5-1|TRBJ2-1|TRBD2
TGCGCCAGCAGCCCTAGCGGGATTAGTAATGAGCAGTTCTTC
CASSPSGISNEQFF
>.|TRBV9|TRBJ2-7|TRBD2
TGTGCCAGCAGCGCTGGGGGGGAACCCGAGGGGGAGCAGTACTTC
CASSAGGEPEGEQYF
>.|TRBV7-3|TRBJ2-2|.
TGTGCCAGCAGCTTAGGTCAGCGGAGCACCGGGGAGCTGTTTTTT
CASSLGQRSTGELFF
>.|TRBV2|TRBJ2-1|TRBD1
TGTGCCAGCAGAGGGTCAGGGGGAAATGAGCAGTTCTTC
CASRGSGGNEQFF
>.|TRBV6-6|TRBJ2-7|.
TGTGCCAGCACCCCCTCGGGGGGCCACGAGCAGTACTTC
CASTPSGGHEQYF
>.|TRBV7-9|TRBJ2-6|.
TGTGCCAGCAACCTTCGCTCTGGGGCCAACGTCCTGACTTTC
CASNLRSGANVLTF
>.|TRBV18|TRBJ2-1|.
TGTGCCAGCTCACCAAATAGCAGGGGTGAGCAGTTCTTC
CASSPNSRGEQFF
>.|TRBV11-3|TRBJ2-1|TRBD2
TGTGCCAGCAGCTTAGGTGTAGCGGGCACCTCCTACAATGAGCAGTTCTTC
CASSLGVAGTSYNEQFF
>.|TRBV7-2|TRBJ1-1|.
TGTGCCAGCAGCTTCCATGGGAGCATGAACACTGAAGCTTTCTTT
CASSFHGSMNTEAFF
>.|TRBV7-2|TRBJ1-2|.
TGTGCCAGCACGCCCTCAGGGTTAGACGGCTACACCTTC
CASTPSGLDGYTF
>.|TRBV19|TRBJ1-4|.
TGTGCCAGTAGTGGGCGGGTGGCTAATGAAAAACTGTTTTTT
CASSGRVANEKLFF
>.|TRBV5-1|TRBJ2-1|TRBD1
TGCGCCAGCAGCGCGGACAGGAACCCAATTTATCCTCCGTTCTTC
CASSADRNPIYPPFF
>.|TRBV29-1|TRBJ2-7|.
TGCAGCGTTGTTCTGCCTGGTCCCTACGAGCAGTACTTC
CSVVLPGPYEQYF
>.|TRBV28|TRBJ1-2|.
TGTGCCAGCAGTAAATTACAGGGTGGCTACACCTTC
CASSKLQGGYTF
>.|TRBV18|TRBJ2-5|.
TGTGCCAGCTCGATCCAAGAGACCCAGTACTTC
CASSIQETQYF
>.|TRBV5-1|TRBJ1-2|.
TGCGCCAGCAGCTTGTCAGGACGACTTGATTCCTATGGCTACACCTTC
CASSLSGRLDSYGYTF
>.|TRBV25-1|TRBJ1-1|.
TGTGCCAGCAGTGAACTTGGTGGACTCAACACTGAAGCTTTCTTT
CASSELGGLNTEAFF
>.|TRBV7-2|TRBJ1-2|.
TGTGCCAGCAGCCCCCCGGCGGTACTGCACTACACCTTC
CASSPPAVLHYTF
>.|TRBV30|TRBJ1-1|.
TGTGCCTGGAGGACGAACACTGAAGCTTTCTTT
CAWRTNTEAFF
>.|TRBV2|TRBJ2-6|.
TGTGCCAGCAGTGAAGCTTTCGCGGAGCGGCCCTCTGGGGCCAACGTCCTGACTTTC
CASSEAFAERPSGANVLTF
>once|TRBV5-1|TRBJ2-1|.
TGCGCCAGCAGCCGCTACGCCGGGACACTTAGCTCCTACAATGAGCAGTTCTTC
CASSRYAGTLSSYNEQFF
>.|TRBV6-4|TRBJ1-5|TRBD1
TGTGCCAGCAGCGCGTCCGGAGGGGACAGGGAATATAGCAATCAGCCCCAGCATTTT
CASSASGGDREYSNQPQHF
>.|TRBV9|TRBJ2-5|TRBD1
TGTGCCAGCAGCAGGACAGGGGAAGAGACCCAGTACTTC
CASSRTGEETQYF